This T cell receptor (beta chain) was sequenced during a study of blood T cell repertoires in COVID-19. This clone was detected only a few times. The V and J ends lost 5 bases and 7 bases, in that order; junction bases with no gene match: 7. Germline assignment: CDR1 SGHDN and CDR2 FVKESK. The CDR3 covers 15 residues. The data were produced by immunoSEQ multiplex PCR, yet TCRdb's version contains in-frame clones alone and is incomplete. The sample records roughly 250,000 clones, 80% to 85% being singletons. The sequence derives from a woman between 40 and 55 years old who had recovered from COVID-19. The chain uses TRBV14 and TRBJ2-1; 11 bases are a match to TRBD2. Specimen: peripheral blood. The CDR3 DNA sequence: TGTGCCAGCAGCTACTTAGCGGGGGGGCCGAATGAGCAGTTCTTC. It codes for CASSYLAGGPNEQFF.